This paragraph reports one T cell receptor beta chain. The table lists this clonotype with a few counts. Its recognized antigen is unknown. No base-level quality is on record; no much larger clone is a single base apart. The roughly 42 donors, aged about 6 to 100 years, were systemically healthy Caucasian individuals from Russia. Roughly 9 milliliters of peripheral blood were drawn from each donor into EDTA-treated Vacutainer tubes. Ficoll-Paque density-gradient centrifugation was used to isolate PBMCs, with at least 6 million per sample. Trizol reagent was used to extract total RNA from the PBMCs, yielding at least 5.5 micrograms per sample. For every donor, flow cytometry on a PBMC aliquot measured the percentage of naive CD45RAhigh/CD27high T cells. This specimen comes from a study of blood T cells in healthy people across ages (dated by TCRdb to between 2015 and 2017). Notes on the research overall: Template switching captured roughly one uniquely barcoded TCR beta cDNA molecule per two T cells in model experiments. Four age groups were formed from the donors: young (average approximately 15 years), middle-aged (around 40), aged (approximately 60) and long-lived (around 82). To avoid experimental bias, donors of different ages were randomly spread across the sequencing lanes. To track age-related changes in TCR beta repertoire diversity, the study relied on deep sequencing normalized with unique cDNA molecular identifiers. Two additional independent replicas of 1 million unique cDNA reads from the same blood draw were analyzed for two donors (one aged 18 to 29 and one aged 80 or older). What the study reported, not specific to this receptor: Estimates of total diversity based on one million sequenced T cells were regarded as lower bounds and as underestimates. Observed TCR beta diversity correlated strongly with the percentage of naive T cells measured by flow cytometry. The CMV infection status of donors was not known, potentially confounding age-related changes in expanded clonotypes. The long-lived group showed more naive CD4+ T cells, fewer expanded clones and increased TCR diversity than the aged group, suggesting age selection. As age increased, observed TCR beta diversity per million T cells dropped in a roughly linear way, and a significant reduction was already evident by age 40. Bulk unsorted PBMC profiling prevented conclusive comparison of naive and antigen-experienced compartments.

The library came from 5' RACE. Sequencing relied on an Illumina HiSeq 2500. A second PCR of roughly 7 to 11 cycles was performed with a sample-barcoded 5' primer and a J-beta primer mix. A template-switch 5' adaptor carrying 12 random nucleotides introduced a unique molecular identifier onto each TCR beta cDNA molecule. Each sample yielded at least 3 million CDR3-containing paired-end reads. First-strand cDNA synthesis was performed from all RNA using the Mint cDNA synthesis kit, with priming by a TRBC-specific oligonucleotide. Following uracil-DNA glycosylase treatment, a first 18-cycle PCR with universal primers M1SS and BC2_uni_R was performed on all cDNA. In the authors' own workflow: For normalization, 1 million high-quality reads, each with a distinct molecular identifier, were randomly selected from each sample. Reads with shared molecular identifiers were discarded instead of being binned into consensus sequences. MiTCR, set to a Q25 quality threshold and the strictest error-elimination algorithm, was used for CDR3 identification, clonotype clustering and error correction. Lower-bound total TCR beta diversity was estimated with a nonparametric unseen species model using Euler transformation. TCRdb reran the public reads through fastp at Q25 and MiXCR, keeping productive beta chains. Entries that share a CDR3 protein sequence are merged under the most common genes and DNA. The V and J calls come from TCRdb's annotation, not from the publication. This sample holds 550,000 to 700,000 distinct CDR3 sequences; roughly 28% were observed only once. Jointly, the top ten make up around 18% of the sample.

Germline trimming amounts to 4 bases on V and 1 base on J, with 3 as the count of junction bases outside the gene matches. Its CDR3 holds 15 amino acids, cysteine through phenylalanine. Of the read, only the CDR3 DNA is kept; its 45 bases are in frame from base 1. The germline V gene yields MGHDK for CDR1 and SYGVNS for CDR2. Material: blood. The chain couples TRBV25-1 to TRBJ2-7, and 11 bases in between align with TRBD1. The source of this sequence is a woman in her 70s in good health. At the DNA level, the sequence is TGTGCCAGCAGTGTAGGGACAGGGGGTTCCTACGAGCAGTACTTC. Its translation reads: CASSVGTGGSYEQYF.